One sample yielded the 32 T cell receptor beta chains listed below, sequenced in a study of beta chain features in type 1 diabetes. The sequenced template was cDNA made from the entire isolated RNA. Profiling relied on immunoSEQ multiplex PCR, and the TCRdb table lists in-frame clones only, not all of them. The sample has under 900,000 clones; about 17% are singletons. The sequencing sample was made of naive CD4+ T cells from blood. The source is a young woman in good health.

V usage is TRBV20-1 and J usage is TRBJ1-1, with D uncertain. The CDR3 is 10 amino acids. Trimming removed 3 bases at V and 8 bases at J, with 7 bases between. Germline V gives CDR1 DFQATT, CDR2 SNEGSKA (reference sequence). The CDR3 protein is CSASKQEAFF. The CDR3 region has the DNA TGCAGTGCTAGTAAACAGGAAGCTTTCTTT.

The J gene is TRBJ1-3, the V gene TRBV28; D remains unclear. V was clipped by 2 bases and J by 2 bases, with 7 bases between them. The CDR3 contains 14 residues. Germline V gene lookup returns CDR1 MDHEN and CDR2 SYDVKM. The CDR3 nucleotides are TGTGCCAGCAGTTTACCCGGGGCTGGAAACACCATATATTTT. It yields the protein CASSLPGAGNTIYF.

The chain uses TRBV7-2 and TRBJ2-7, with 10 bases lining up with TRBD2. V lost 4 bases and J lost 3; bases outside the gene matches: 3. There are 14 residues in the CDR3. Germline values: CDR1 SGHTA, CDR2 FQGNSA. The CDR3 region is CASSSGTSVYEQYF. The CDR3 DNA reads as TGTGCCAGCAGCTCCGGGACTAGCGTCTACGAGCAGTACTTC.

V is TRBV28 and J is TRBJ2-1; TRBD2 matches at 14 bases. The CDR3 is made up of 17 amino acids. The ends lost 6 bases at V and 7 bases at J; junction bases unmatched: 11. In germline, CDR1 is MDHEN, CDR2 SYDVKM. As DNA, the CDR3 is TGTGCCAGCAGCACTATGCTCGGGACTAGCGGGAGTAATGAGCAGTTCTTC. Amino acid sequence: CASSTMLGTSGSNEQFF.

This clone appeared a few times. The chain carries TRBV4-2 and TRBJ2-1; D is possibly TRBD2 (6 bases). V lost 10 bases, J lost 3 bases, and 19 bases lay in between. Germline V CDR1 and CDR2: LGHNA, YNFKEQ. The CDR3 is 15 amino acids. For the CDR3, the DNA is TGTGCCACCGCGAACGGGGTAGCGGTCTACAATGAGCAGTTCTTC. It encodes CATANGVAVYNEQFF.

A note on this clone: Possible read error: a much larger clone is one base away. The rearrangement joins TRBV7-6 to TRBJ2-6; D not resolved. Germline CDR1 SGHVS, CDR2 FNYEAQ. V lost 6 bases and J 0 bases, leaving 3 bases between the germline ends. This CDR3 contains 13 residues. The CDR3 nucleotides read TGTGCCAGCAGTTCCTCTGGGGCCAACGTCCTGACTTTC. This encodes CASSSSGANVLTF.

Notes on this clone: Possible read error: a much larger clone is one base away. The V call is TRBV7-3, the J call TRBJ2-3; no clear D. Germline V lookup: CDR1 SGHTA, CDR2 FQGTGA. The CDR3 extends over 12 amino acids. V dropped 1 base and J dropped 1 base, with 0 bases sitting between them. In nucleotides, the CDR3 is TGTGCCAGCAGCTTAAGCACAGATACGCAGTATTTT. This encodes CASSLSTDTQYF.

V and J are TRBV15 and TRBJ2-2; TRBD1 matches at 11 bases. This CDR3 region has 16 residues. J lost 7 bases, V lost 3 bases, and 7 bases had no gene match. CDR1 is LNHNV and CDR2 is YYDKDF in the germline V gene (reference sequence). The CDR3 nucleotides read TGTGCCACCAGCAGCCGGACAGGGGGCAGCTTCGGGGAGCTGTTTTTT. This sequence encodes CATSSRTGGSFGELFF.

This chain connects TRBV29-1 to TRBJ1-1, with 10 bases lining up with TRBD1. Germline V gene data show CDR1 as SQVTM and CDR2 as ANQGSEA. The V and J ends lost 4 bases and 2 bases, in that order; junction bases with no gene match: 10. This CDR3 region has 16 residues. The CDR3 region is CSVVRLGTGANTEAFF. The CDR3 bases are TGCAGCGTTGTCCGATTGGGGACAGGGGCTAACACTGAAGCTTTCTTT.

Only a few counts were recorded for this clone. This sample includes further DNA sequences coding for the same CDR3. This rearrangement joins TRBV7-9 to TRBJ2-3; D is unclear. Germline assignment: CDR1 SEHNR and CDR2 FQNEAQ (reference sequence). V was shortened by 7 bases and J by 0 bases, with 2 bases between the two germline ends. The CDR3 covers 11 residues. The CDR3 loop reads CASTSTDTQYF. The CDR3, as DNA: TGTGCCAGCACCAGCACAGATACGCAGTATTTT. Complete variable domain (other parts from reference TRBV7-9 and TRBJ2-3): DTGVSQNPRHKITKRGQNVTFRCDPISEHNRLYWYRQTLGQGPEFLTYFQNEAQLEKSRLLSDRFSAERPKGSFSTLEIQRTEQGDSAMYLCASTSTDTQYFGPGTRLTVL.

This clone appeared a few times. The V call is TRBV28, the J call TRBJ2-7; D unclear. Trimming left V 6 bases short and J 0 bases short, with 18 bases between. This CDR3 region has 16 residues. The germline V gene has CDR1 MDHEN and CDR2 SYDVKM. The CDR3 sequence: CASRALGLRRSYEQYF. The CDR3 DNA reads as TGTGCCAGCAGAGCACTCGGTCTAAGGCGCTCCTACGAGCAGTACTTC.

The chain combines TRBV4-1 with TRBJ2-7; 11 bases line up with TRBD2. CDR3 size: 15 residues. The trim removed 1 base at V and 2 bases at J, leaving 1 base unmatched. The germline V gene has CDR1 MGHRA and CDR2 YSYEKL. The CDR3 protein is CASSQGTSGPYEQYF. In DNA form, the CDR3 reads TGCGCCAGCAGCCAAGGGACTAGCGGGCCCTACGAGCAGTACTTC.

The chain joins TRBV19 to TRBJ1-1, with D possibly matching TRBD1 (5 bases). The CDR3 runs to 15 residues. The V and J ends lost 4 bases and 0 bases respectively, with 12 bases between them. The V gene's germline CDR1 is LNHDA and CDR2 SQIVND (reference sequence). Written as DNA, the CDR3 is TGTGCCAGTAGTAGTTCGGGACGGCTGAACACTGAAGCTTTCTTT. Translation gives CASSSSGRLNTEAFF.

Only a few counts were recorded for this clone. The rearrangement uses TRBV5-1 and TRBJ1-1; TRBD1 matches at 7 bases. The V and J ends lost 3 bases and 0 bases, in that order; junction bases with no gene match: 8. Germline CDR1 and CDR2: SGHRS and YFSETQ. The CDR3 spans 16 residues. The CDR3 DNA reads TGCGCCAGCAGCTGGGGACAGAACCCTATGAACACTGAAGCTTTCTTT. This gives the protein CASSWGQNPMNTEAFF.

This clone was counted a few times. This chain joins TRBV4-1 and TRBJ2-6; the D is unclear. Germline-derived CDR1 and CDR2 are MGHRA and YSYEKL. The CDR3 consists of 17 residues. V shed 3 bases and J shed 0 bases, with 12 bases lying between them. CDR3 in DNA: TGCGCCAGCAGCCACCGACCCGTGAGCTCTGGGGCCAACGTCCTGACTTTC. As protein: CASSHRPVSSGANVLTF.

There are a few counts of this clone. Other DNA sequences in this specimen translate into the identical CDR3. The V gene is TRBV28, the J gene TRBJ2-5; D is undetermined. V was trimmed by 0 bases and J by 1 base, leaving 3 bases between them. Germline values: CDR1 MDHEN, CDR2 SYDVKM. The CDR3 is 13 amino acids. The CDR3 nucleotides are TGTGCCAGCAGTTTATGGGGCCAAGAGACCCAGTACTTC. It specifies CASSLWGQETQYF.

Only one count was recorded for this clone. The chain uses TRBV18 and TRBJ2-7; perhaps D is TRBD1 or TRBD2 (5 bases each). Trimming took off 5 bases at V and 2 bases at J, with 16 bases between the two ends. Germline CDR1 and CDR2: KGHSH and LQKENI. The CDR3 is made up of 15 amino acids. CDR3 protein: CASSISGTETYEQYF. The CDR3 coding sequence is TGTGCCAGCTCAATATCCGGGACGGAGACCTACGAGCAGTACTTC.

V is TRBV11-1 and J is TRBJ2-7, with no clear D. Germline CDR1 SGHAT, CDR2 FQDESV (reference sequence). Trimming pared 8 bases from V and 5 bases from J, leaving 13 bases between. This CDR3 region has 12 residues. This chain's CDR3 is CASSAGFNEQYF. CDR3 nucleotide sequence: TGTGCCAGCTCGGCAGGCTTCAACGAGCAGTACTTC.

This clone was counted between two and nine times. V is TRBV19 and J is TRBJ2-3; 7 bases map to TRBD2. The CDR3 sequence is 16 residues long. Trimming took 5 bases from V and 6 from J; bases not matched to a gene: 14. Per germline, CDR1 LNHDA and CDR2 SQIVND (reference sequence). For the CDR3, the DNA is TGTGCCAGTAGTCCCCAGGCTAGCGGAGGAATTGATACGCAGTATTTT. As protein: CASSPQASGGIDTQYF.

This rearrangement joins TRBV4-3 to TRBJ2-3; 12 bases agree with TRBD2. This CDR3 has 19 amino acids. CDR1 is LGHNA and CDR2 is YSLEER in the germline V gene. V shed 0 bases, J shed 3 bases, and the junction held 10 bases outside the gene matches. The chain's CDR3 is CASSQDRRTSGTLTDTQYF. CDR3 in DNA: TGCGCCAGCAGCCAAGACAGAAGGACTAGCGGGACTCTGACAGATACGCAGTATTTT.

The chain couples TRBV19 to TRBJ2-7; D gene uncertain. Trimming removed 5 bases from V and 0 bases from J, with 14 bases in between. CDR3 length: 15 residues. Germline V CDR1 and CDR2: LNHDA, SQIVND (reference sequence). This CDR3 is CASSARLQTSYEQYF. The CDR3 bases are TGTGCCAGTAGTGCCCGTCTTCAAACCTCCTACGAGCAGTACTTC.

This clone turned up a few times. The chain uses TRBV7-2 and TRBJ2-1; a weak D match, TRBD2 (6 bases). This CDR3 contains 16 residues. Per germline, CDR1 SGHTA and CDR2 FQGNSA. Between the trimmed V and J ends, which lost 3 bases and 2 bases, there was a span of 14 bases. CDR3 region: CASSFHEAGPYNEQFF. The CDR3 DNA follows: TGTGCCAGCAGCTTCCACGAGGCGGGACCCTACAATGAGCAGTTCTTC.

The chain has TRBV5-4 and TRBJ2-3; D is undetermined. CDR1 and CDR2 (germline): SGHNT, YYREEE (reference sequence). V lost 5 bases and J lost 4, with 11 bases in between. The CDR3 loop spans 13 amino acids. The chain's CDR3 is CASSIKVADTQYF. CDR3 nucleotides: TGTGCCAGCAGTATCAAAGTGGCAGATACGCAGTATTTT.

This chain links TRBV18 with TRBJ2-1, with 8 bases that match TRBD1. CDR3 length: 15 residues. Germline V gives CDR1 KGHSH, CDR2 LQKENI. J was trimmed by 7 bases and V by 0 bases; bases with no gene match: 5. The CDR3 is CASSPPGTGRNEQFF. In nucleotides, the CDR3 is TGTGCCAGCTCACCACCGGGGACAGGCCGGAATGAGCAGTTCTTC.

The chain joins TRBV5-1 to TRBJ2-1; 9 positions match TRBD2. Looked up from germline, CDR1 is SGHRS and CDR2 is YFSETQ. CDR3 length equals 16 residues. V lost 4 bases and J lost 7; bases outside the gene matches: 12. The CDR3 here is CASSPVAGGPSNEQFF. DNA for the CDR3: TGCGCCAGCAGCCCCGTGGCGGGAGGGCCTTCTAATGAGCAGTTCTTC.

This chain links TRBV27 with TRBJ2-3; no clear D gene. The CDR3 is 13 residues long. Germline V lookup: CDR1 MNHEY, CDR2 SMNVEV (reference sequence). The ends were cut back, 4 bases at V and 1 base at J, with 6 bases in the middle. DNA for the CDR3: TGTGCCAGCAGTTCTGGGGGCACAGATACGCAGTATTTT. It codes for CASSSGGTDTQYF.

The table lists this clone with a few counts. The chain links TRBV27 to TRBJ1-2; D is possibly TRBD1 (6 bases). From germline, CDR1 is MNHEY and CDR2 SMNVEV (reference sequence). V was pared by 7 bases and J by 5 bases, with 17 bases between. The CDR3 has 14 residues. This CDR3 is CASTAIGGAYGYTF. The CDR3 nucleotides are TGTGCCAGCACCGCCATTGGGGGGGCTTATGGCTACACCTTC.

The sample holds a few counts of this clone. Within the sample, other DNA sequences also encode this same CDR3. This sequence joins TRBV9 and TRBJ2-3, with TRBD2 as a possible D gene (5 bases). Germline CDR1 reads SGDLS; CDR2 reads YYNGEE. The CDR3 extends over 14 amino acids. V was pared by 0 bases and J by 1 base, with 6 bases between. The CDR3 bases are TGTGCCAGCAGCGTAGAAGCGGGCACAGATACGCAGTATTTT. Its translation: CASSVEAGTDTQYF.

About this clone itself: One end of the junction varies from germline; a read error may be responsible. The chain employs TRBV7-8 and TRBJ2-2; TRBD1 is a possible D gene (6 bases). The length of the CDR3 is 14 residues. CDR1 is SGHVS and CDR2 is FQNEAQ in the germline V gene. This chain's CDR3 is CASSLAGDTRELFF. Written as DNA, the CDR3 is TGTGCCAGCAGCTTAGCGGGGGACACCCGGGAGCTGTTTTTT.

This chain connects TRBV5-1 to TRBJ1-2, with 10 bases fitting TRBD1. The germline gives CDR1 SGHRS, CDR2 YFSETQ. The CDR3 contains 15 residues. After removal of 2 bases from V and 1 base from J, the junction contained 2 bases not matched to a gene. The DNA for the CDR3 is TGCGCCAGCAGCTTCGGGACAGGGGTTAACTATGGCTACACCTTC. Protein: CASSFGTGVNYGYTF.

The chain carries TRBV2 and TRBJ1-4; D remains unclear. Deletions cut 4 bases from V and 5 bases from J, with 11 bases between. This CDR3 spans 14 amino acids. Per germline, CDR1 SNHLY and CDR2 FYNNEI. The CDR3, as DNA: TGTGCCAGCAGTGTTGAGGCTACGAATGAAAAACTGTTTTTT. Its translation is CASSVEATNEKLFF.

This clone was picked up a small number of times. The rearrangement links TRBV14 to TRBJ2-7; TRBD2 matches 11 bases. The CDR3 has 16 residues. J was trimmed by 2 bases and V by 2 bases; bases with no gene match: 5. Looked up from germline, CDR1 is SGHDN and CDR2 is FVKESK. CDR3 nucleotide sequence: TGTGCCAGCAGCCAATCATTAGCGGGAGGGCCCTACGAGCAGTACTTC. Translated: CASSQSLAGGPYEQYF.